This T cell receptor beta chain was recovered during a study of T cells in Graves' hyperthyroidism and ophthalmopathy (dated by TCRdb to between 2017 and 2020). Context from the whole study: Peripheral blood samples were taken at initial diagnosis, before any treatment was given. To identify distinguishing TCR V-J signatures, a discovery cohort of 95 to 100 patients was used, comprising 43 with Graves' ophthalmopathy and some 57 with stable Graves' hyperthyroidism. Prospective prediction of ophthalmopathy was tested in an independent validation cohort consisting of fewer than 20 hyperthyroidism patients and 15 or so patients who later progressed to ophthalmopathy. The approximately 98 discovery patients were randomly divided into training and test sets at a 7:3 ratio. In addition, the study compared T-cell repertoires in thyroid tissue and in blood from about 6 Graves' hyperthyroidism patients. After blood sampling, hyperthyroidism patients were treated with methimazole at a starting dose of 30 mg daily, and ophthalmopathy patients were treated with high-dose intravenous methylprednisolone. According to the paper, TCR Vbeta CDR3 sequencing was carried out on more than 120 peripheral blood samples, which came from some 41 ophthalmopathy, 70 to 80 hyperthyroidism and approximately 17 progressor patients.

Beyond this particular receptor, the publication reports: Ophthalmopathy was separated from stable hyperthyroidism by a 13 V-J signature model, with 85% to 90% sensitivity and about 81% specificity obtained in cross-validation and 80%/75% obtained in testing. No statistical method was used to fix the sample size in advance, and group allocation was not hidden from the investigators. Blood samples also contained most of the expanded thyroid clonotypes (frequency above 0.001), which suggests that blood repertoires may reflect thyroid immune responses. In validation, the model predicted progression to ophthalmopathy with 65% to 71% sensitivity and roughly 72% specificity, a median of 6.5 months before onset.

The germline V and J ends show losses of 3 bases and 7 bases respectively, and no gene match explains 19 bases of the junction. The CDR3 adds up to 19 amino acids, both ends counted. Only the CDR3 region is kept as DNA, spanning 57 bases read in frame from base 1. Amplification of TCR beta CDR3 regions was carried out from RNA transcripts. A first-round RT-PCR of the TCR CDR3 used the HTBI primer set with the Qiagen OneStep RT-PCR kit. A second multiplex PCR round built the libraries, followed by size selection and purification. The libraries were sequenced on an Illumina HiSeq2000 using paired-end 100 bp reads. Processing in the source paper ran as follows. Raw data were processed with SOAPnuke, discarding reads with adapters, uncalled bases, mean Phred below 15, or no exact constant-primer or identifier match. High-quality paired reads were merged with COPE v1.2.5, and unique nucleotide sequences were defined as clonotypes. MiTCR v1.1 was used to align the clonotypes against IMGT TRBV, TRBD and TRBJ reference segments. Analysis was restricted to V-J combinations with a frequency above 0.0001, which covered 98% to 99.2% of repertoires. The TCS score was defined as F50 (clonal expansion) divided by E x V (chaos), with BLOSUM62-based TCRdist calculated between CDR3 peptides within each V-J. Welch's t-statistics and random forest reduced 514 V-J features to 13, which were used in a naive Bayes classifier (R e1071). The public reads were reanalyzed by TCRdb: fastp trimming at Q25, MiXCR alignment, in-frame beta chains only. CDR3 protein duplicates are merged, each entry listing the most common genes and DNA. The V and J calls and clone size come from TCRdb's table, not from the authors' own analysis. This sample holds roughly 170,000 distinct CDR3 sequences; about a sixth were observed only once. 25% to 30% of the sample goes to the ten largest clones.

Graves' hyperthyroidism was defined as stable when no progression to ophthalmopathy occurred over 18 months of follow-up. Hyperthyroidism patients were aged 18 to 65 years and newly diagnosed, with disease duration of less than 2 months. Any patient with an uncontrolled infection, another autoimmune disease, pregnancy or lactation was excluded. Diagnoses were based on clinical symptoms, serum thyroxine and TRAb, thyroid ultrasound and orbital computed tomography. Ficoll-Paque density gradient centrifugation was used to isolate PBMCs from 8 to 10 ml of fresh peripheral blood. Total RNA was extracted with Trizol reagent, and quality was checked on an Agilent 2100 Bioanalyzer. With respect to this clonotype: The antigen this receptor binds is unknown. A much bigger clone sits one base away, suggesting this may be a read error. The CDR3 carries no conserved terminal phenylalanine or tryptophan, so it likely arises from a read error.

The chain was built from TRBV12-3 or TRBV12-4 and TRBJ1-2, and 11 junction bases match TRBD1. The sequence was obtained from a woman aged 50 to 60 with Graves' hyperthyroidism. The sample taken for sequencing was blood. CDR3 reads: CASSLGHGSDRGRGGGYTL. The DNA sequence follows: TGTGCCAGCAGTTTGGGGCATGGGTCGGACAGGGGGCGCGGAGGTGGCTACACCCTC.